Listed below are T cell receptor beta chains from one sample, sequenced in a study of T cells in Graves' hyperthyroidism and ophthalmopathy. TCRdb re-analysed the multiplex PCR reads in MiXCR, keeping a single row per CDR3 protein. This table holds some 370,000 distinct CDR3 sequences, around an eighth found once. The specimen sequenced was blood. Every receptor here comes from a man aged 50 to 60 with Graves' ophthalmopathy. Both conserved end residues are part of each CDR3. A D gene is named only where the DNA matches it firmly. Part of the rows lack a size; the others show once, few, many or a class for expanded clones.

CDR3 protein,CDR3 DNA,V gene,J gene,CDR3 length,clone size,D gene
CATSEYRGSTDTQYF,TGTGCCACCAGTGAGTACAGGGGGTCTACAGATACGCAGTATTTT,TRBV24-1,TRBJ2-3,15,-,TRBD1
CASSPRPGVTYEQYF,TGTGCCAGCAGCCCACGTCCCGGGGTTACCTACGAGCAGTACTTC,TRBV14,TRBJ2-7,15,few,-
CACPLLAGGKYEQYF,TGTGCCTGCCCATTGCTAGCGGGAGGGAAATACGAGCAGTACTTC,TRBV30,TRBJ2-7,15,many,TRBD2
CASSLRPGGGTDTQYF,TGCGCCAGCAGCTTACGTCCCGGGGGGGGCACAGATACGCAGTATTTT,TRBV5-1,TRBJ2-3,16,many,TRBD2
CASSVWGTGGNTGELFF,TGTGCCAGCAGCGTTTGGGGGACAGGGGGGAACACCGGGGAGCTGTTTTTT,TRBV9,TRBJ2-2,17,many,TRBD1
CASSPAPEGNIQYF,TGTGCCAGCTCACCAGCCCCCGAGGGGAACATTCAGTACTTC,TRBV18,TRBJ2-4,14,few,-
CSARGFLASSGSYEQYF,TGCAGTGCTAGAGGGTTCTTGGCGAGCTCCGGCTCCTACGAGCAGTACTTC,TRBV20-1,TRBJ2-7,17,-,-
CSAAGTGTYEQYF,TGCAGTGCCGCCGGGACAGGGACCTACGAGCAGTACTTC,TRBV20-1,TRBJ2-7,13,once,TRBD1
CASSEAPGYYGYTF,TGTGCCAGCAGTGAAGCGCCAGGCTACTATGGCTACACCTTC,TRBV2,TRBJ1-2,14,-,-
CASSQDPGRQTSYEQYF,TGTGCCAGCAGCCAAGACCCCGGGAGGCAAACCTCCTACGAGCAGTACTTC,TRBV3-1,TRBJ2-7,17,few,TRBD2
CASSLESGRYEQYF,TGTGCCAGCAGCTTAGAGTCAGGGAGGTACGAGCAGTACTTC,TRBV11-2,TRBJ2-7,14,many,-
CASSPASAGGLNEQFF,TGTGCCAGCAGTCCGGCTTCGGCGGGAGGACTTAATGAGCAGTTCTTC,TRBV28,TRBJ2-1,16,many,TRBD2
CASSYIPSGTQETQYF,TGTGCCAGCAGTTACATCCCTAGCGGGACGCAAGAGACCCAGTACTTC,TRBV6-2/TRBV6-3,TRBJ2-5,16,-,TRBD2
CASSRKGTFARETQYF,TGTGCCAGCAGTCGAAAGGGGACCTTTGCTCGGGAGACCCAGTACTTC,TRBV2,TRBJ2-5,16,many,-
CASSPTTPGMIRFSTDTQYF,TGTGCCAGCAGCCCCACAACACCCGGCATGATTAGATTTAGCACAGATACGCAGTATTTT,TRBV3-1,TRBJ2-3,20,-,-
CASSHPRGQTDTQYF,TGTGCCAGCAGCCACCCCAGGGGTCAGACAGATACGCAGTATTTT,TRBV11-2,TRBJ2-3,15,-,-
CASSQNEETQYF,TGTGCCAGCAGTCAAAATGAGGAGACCCAGTACTTC,TRBV12-3/TRBV12-4,TRBJ2-5,12,many,-
CASSRASGTNSYEQYF,TGTGCCAGCAGCAGAGCTAGCGGGACGAACTCCTACGAGCAGTACTTC,TRBV7-2,TRBJ2-7,16,many,TRBD2
CSAVRSRSYNEQFF,TGCAGTGCAGTTCGGTCGCGCTCCTACAATGAGCAGTTCTTC,TRBV20-1,TRBJ2-1,14,many,-
CASSLSRLAGEQYF,TGTGCCAGCAGCCTATCCAGACTAGCGGGTGAGCAGTACTTC,TRBV7-9,TRBJ2-7,14,many,TRBD2
CASSREQGYGYTF,TGCGCCAGCAGCCGAGAACAGGGATATGGCTACACCTTC,TRBV4-1,TRBJ1-2,13,-,-
CASSDLGETQYF,TGTGCCAGCAGTGACCTAGGAGAGACCCAGTACTTC,TRBV25-1,TRBJ2-5,12,few,-
CSARDLRGGRAYNEQFF,TGCAGTGCTAGAGATCTCCGAGGCGGGAGGGCCTACAATGAGCAGTTCTTC,TRBV20-1,TRBJ2-1,17,-,TRBD2
CATASGETQYF,TGTGCCACCGCGAGCGGAGAGACCCAGTACTTC,TRBV24-1,TRBJ2-5,11,-,-
CASSPRDRGQYNEQFF,TGTGCCAGCAGTCCACGGGACAGGGGACAATACAATGAGCAGTTCTTC,TRBV28,TRBJ2-1,16,-,TRBD1
CASSDWDSYEQYF,TGTGCCAGCAGTGACTGGGACTCCTACGAGCAGTACTTC,TRBV2,TRBJ2-7,13,many,-
CASSRDYQPYEQYF,TGTGCCAGCAGCCGGGACTACCAACCTTACGAGCAGTACTTC,TRBV27,TRBJ2-7,14,few,TRBD2
CASSLSLGAYEQYF,TGTGCCAGCAGTTTATCCCTGGGCGCCTACGAGCAGTACTTC,TRBV27,TRBJ2-7,14,few,-
CASSLWGLAGVEQFF,TGTGCCAGCAGTTTATGGGGACTAGCGGGCGTTGAGCAGTTCTTC,TRBV28,TRBJ2-1,15,many,TRBD2
CALLWRSGNGYTF,TGTGCCCTCCTGTGGAGGTCGGGAAACGGCTACACCTTC,TRBV30,TRBJ1-2,13,many,-
CATSRVLGLYEQYF,TGTGCCACCAGCAGGGTTCTCGGCCTCTACGAGCAGTACTTC,TRBV15,TRBJ2-7,14,few,-
CSAVLAEGGNEQFF,TGCAGTGCCGTACTAGCGGAGGGGGGCAATGAGCAGTTCTTC,TRBV20-1,TRBJ2-1,14,many,TRBD2
CASSFGPVESTDTQYF,TGTGCCAGCAGCTTCGGGCCAGTGGAAAGCACAGATACGCAGTATTTT,TRBV7-9,TRBJ2-3,16,-,-
CASSQEDRGFSGNTIYF,TGTGCCAGCAGCCAAGAGGACAGGGGTTTTTCTGGAAACACCATATATTTT,TRBV4-2,TRBJ1-3,17,many,TRBD1
CATTVMHTGELFF,TGTGCCACCACCGTTATGCATACCGGGGAGCTGTTTTTT,TRBV11-2,TRBJ2-2,13,many,-
CASSTPGTFYEQYF,TGTGCCAGTAGTACCCCCGGGACATTCTACGAGCAGTACTTC,TRBV19,TRBJ2-7,14,-,-
CASSLGGTRETQYF,TGCGCCAGCAGCTTGGGAGGGACTAGGGAGACCCAGTACTTC,TRBV5-1,TRBJ2-5,14,-,TRBD2
CASRSLAGGGVGELFF,TGTGCCAGCAGGTCACTAGCGGGAGGCGGAGTCGGGGAGCTGTTTTTT,TRBV6-1,TRBJ2-2,16,-,TRBD2
CASSRGQSPEGQYF,TGCGCCAGCAGCAGGGGACAATCCCCCGAGGGGCAGTACTTC,TRBV5-1,TRBJ2-7,14,-,-
CASSFTGGVEKLFF,TGTGCCAGCAGTTTTACAGGGGGAGTTGAAAAACTGTTTTTT,TRBV12-3/TRBV12-4,TRBJ1-4,14,many,TRBD1
CARSLMGTSNEQFF,TGTGCCCGCAGCTTAATGGGGACTAGCAATGAGCAGTTCTTC,TRBV7-6,TRBJ2-1,14,-,TRBD2
CASRTLRDTNTGELFF,TGTGCCAGTAGAACCCTCCGGGACACCAACACCGGGGAGCTGTTTTTT,TRBV19,TRBJ2-2,16,once,-
CASTLGGRAAYEQYF,TGTGCCAGCACCTTGGGGGGCAGAGCGGCCTACGAGCAGTACTTC,TRBV28,TRBJ2-7,15,-,-
CASTKAYGRRNEQFF,TGTGCCAGCACCAAAGCCTACGGGAGAAGGAATGAGCAGTTCTTC,TRBV7-2,TRBJ2-1,15,few,-